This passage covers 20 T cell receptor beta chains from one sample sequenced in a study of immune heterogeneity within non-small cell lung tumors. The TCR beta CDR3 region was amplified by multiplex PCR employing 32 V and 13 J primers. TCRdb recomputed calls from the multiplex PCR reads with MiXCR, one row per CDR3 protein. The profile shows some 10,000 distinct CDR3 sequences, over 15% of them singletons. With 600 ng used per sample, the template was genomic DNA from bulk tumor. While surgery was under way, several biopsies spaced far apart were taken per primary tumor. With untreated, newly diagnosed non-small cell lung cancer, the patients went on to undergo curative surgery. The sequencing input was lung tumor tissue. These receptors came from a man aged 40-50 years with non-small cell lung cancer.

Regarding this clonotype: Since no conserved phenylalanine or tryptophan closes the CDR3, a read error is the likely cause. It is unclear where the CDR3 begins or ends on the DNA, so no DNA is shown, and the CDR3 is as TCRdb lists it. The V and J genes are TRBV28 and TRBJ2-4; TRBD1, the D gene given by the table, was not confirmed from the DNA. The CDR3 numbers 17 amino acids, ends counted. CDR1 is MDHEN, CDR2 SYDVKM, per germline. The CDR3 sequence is CASSPQRGRPYEQYFGP.

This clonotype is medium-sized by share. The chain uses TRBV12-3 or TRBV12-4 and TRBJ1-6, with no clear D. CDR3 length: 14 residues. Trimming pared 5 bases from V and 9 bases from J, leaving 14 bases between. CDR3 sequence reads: CASSRSSEGSPLHF. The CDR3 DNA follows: TGTGCCAGCAGTCGATCATCTGAGGGTTCACCCCTCCACTTT.

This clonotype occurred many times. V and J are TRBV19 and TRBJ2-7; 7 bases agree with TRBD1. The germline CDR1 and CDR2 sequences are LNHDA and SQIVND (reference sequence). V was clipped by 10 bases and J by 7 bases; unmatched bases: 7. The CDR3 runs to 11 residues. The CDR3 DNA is TGTGCCACTAGGACAGGACAGGAGCAGTACTTC. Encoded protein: CATRTGQEQYF. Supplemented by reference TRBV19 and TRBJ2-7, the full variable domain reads DGGITQSPKYLFRKEGQNVTLSCEQNLNHDAMYWYRQDPGQGLRLIYYSQIVNDFQKGDIAEGYSVSREKKESFPLTVTSAQKNPTAFYLCATRTGQEQYFGPGTRLTVT.

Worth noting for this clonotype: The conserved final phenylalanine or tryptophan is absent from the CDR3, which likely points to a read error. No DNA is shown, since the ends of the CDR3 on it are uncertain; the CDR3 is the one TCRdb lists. The CDR3 loop reads CASSPVWRASYEQYFGP. The chain employs TRBV27 and TRBJ2-3; the DNA was not used to check the table's D call, TRBD2. Germline lookup yields CDR1 MNHEY and CDR2 SMNVEV (reference sequence). With termini counted, the CDR3 has 17 amino acids.

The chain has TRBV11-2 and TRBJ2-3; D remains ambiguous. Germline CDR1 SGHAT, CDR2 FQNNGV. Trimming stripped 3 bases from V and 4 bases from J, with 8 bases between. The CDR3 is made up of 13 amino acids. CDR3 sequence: CASSFWVPDTQYF. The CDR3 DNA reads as TGTGCCAGCAGCTTCTGGGTTCCAGATACGCAGTATTTT.

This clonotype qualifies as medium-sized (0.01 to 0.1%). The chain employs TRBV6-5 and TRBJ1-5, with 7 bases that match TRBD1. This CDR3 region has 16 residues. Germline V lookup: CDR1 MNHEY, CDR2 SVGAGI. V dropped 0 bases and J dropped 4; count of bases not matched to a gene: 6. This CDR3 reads CASSYSRRQGNQPQHF. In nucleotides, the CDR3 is TGTGCCAGCAGTTACTCGCGGAGACAGGGTAATCAGCCCCAGCATTTT.

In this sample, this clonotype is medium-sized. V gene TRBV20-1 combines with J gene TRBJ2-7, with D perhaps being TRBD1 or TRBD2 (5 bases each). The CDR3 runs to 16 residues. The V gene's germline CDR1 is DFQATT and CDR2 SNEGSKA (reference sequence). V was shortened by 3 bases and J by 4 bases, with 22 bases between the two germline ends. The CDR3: CSASNLNNWDPYEQYF. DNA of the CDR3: TGCAGTGCTAGCAACCTCAACAATTGGGACCCATACGAGCAGTACTTC.

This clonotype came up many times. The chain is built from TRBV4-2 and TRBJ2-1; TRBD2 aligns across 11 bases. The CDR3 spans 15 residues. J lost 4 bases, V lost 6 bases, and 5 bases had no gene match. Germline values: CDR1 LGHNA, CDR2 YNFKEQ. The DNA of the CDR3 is TGTGCCAGCAGTTCCGGGACTAGCGGTTACAATGAGCAGTTCTTC. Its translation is CASSSGTSGYNEQFF.

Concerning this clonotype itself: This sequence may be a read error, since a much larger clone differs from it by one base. Here the CDR3 DNA reads TGTGTCATCGGGGCCTTGGTTGATGAGCAGTTCTTC. This sequence encodes CVIGALVDEQFF. The rearrangement uses TRBV10-3 and TRBJ2-5, with D possibly being TRBD1 or TRBD2 (5 bases each). The J call may be mistaken, given a closer DNA end match to TRBJ2-1. CDR3 length: 12 amino acids. Germline V lookup: CDR1 ENHRY, CDR2 SYGVKD.

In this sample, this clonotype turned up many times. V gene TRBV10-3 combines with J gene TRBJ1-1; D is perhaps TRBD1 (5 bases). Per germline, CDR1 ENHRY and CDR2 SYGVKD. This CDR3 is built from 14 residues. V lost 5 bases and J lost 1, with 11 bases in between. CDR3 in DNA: TGTGCCATCAGTTCTGACAGAGGGAACACTGAAGCTTTCTTT. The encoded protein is CAISSDRGNTEAFF.

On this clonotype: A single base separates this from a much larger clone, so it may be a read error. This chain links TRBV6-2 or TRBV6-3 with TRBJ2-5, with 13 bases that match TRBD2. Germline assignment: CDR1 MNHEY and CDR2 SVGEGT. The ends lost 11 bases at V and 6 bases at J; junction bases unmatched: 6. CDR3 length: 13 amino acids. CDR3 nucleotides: TGTGCCGCCGGGACTAGCGGGGCCAAGACCCAGTACTTC. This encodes CAAGTSGAKTQYF.

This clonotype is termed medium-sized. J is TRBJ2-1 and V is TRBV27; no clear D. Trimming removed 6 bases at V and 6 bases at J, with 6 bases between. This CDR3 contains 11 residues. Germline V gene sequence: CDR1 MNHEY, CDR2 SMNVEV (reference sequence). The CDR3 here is CASRELNEQFF. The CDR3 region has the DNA TGTGCCAGCAGGGAGCTCAATGAGCAGTTCTTC.

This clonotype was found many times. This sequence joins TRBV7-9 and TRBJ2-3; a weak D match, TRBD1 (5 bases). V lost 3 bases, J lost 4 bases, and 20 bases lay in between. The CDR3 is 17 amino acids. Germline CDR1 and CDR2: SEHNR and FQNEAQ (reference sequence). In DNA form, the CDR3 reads TGTGCCAGCAGCTTTGATCACGGCAGGGTTGGGGCAGATACGCAGTATTTT. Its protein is CASSFDHGRVGADTQYF.

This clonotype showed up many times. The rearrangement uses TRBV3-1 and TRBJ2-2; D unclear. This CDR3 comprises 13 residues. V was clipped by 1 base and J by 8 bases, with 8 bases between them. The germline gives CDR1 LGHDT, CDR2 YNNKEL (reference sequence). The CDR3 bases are TGTGCCAGCAGCCAAGGGGAAGTGGGGGAGCTGTTTTTT. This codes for CASSQGEVGELFF.

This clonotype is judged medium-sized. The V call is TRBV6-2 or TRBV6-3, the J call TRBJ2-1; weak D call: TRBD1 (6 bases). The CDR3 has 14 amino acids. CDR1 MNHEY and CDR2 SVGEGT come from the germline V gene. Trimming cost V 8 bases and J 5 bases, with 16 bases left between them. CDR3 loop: CASFKGQTNNEQFF. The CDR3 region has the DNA TGTGCCAGCTTTAAAGGACAGACGAACAATGAGCAGTTCTTC.

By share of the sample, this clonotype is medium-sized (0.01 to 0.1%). CDR3 region: CASSFRASIKSPLHF. In nucleotides, the CDR3 is TGCGCCAGCAGCTTTAGAGCTAGTATCAAGTCACCCCTCCACTTT. The chain couples TRBV5-1 to TRBJ1-6, with unresolved D. CDR3 length: 15 amino acids. The V and J ends lost 2 bases and 10 bases respectively, with 16 bases between them. Germline CDR1 reads SGHRS; CDR2 reads YFSETQ.

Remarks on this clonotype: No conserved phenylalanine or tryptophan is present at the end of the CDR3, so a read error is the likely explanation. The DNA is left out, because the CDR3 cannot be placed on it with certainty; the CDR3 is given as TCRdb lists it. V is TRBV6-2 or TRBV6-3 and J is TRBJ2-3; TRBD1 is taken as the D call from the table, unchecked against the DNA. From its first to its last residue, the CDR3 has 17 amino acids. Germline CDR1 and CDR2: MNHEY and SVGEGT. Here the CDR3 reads CASKTTTELPYEQYFGP.

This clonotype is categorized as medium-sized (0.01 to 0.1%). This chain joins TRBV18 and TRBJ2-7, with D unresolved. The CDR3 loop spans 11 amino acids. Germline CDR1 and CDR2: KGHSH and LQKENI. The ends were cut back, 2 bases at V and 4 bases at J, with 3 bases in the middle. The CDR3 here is CASSPGYEQYF. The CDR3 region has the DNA TGTGCCAGCTCACCAGGATACGAGCAGTACTTC.

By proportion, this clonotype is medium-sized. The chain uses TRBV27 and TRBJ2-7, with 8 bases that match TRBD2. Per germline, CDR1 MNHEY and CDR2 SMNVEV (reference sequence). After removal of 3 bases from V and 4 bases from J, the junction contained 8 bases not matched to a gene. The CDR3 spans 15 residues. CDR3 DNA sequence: TGTGCCAGCAGTTTTAGCGGGACTAGTAGTTACGAGCAGTACTTC. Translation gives CASSFSGTSSYEQYF.

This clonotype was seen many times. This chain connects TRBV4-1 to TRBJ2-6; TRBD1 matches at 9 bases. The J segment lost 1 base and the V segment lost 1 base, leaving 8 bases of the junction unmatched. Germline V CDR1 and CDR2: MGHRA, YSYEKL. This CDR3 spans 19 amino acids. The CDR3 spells CASSQGKGQGISGANVLTF. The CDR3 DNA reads TGCGCCAGCAGCCAAGGTAAAGGACAGGGGATTTCTGGGGCCAACGTCCTGACTTTC.